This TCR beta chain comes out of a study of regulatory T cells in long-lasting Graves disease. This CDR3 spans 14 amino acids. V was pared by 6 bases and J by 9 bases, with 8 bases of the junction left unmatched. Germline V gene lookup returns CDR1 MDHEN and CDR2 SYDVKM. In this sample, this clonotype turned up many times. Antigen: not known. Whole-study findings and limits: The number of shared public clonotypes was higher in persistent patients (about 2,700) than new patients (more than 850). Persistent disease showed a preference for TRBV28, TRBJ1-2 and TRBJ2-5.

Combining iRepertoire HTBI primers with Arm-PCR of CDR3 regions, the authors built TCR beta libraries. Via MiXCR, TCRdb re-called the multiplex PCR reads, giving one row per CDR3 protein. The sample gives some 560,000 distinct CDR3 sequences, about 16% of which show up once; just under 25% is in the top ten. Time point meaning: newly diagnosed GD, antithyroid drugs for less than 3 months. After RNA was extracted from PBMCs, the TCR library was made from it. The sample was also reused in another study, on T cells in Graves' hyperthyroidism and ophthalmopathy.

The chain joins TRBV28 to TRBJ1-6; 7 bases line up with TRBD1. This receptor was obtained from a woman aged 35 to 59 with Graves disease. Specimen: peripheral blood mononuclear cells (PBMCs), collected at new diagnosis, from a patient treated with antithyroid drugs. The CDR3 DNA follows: TGTGCCAGCAGGCGGGAGGGGGCTACTTCACCCCTCCACTTT. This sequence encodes CASRREGATSPLHF.